This TCR beta chain was obtained from a study of CD8+ T cells in alopecia areata. Looking at the study overall: Oral tofacitinib, 5 to 10 mg twice daily, was given in an open-label trial.

Treatment here: oral pan-JAK inhibitor, 5-10 mg twice daily. Following extraction, RNA underwent reverse transcription to cDNA, which served as the sequencing template. Assay used: immunoSEQ multiplex PCR; TCRdb lists only in-frame clones, some missing. The data show about 270,000 clones, about 60% seen once. The CDR3 runs to 15 residues. J gave up 0 bases and V 5 bases, and 3 bases lay outside the gene matches. Germline V lookup: CDR1 LNHDA, CDR2 SQIVND (reference sequence). Note on this clone: The antigen remains undetermined.

Study-wide findings and caveats: Scalp samples also contribute reads from the resident alphabeta T cells found in normal skin.

This sample comprised CD4+ T cells sorted from blood, obtained at approximately week 51, from a patient treated with tofacitinib. The clonotype was recovered from a human donor with alopecia areata. This chain connects TRBV19 to TRBJ2-7, with 11 positions matching TRBD1. This CDR3 reads CASSSGTGGSYEQYF. The CDR3 region has the DNA TGTGCCAGTAGTTCCGGGACAGGGGGCTCCTACGAGCAGTACTTC.